The source of this T cell receptor beta chain is a study of regulatory T cells in long-lasting Graves disease (dated by TCRdb to the early 2020s). About the study as a whole: Newly diagnosed Graves' disease patients had taken antithyroid drugs for less than 3 months. Peripheral blood TCR sequencing and RNA sequencing compared persistent Graves' disease patients with newly diagnosed Graves' disease patients. The study was registered as a clinical trial and conducted in China. A total of roughly 33 samples underwent TCR sequencing: about 13 from persistent and 20 from newly diagnosed Graves' disease patients. Summary of the overall study and its limitations: TRBV28, TRBJ1-2 and TRBJ2-5 were preferentially used in persistent disease, while TRBV20-1 and TRBJ2-1 were favored in newly diagnosed disease. Lower TCR Shannon entropy and fewer highly expanded clones were observed in persistent Graves' disease patients than in newly diagnosed patients, which suggested clonal expansion. A larger number of public clonotypes was shared among persistent patients (around 2,500) than among newly diagnosed patients (over 850). The authors noted that the small sample size was a limitation that may lower accuracy. Because the primary lesion, thyroid tissue, could not be accessed, the study looked at peripheral blood alone. Sequencing and analysis were limited to the TCR beta chain.

The time point label for this specimen denotes: newly diagnosed GD, antithyroid drugs for less than 3 months. RNA was extracted from PBMCs in TRIzol for both TCR sequencing and RNA sequencing. The diagnosis of Graves' disease followed American Thyroid Association guidelines. Patients were recruited from an endocrinology department in Xi'an, China. Each patient gave around 9.2 milliliters of peripheral blood, collected in an EDTA anticoagulant tube. PBMCs were isolated by Ficoll Paque Plus density gradient separation without further T cell sorting. An Agilent 2100 Bioanalyzer and agarose gel were used to check RNA quality, and a NanoDrop 2000 was used to measure RNA concentration. In this sample, this clonotype turned up many times. Its antigen is still unknown. One base away there is no much larger clone; base qualities are not given. Via the germline V gene (reference sequence), CDR1 is SEHNR and CDR2 FQNEAQ. Germline trimming: 6 bases from V, 5 bases from J; junction bases outside gene matches: 10. Spanning cysteine to phenylalanine, the CDR3 consists of 14 amino acids. Solely the CDR3 DNA is kept, with 42 bases framed from the first base.

Library generation was performed with multiplex PCR. Reads for this sample came from an Illumina HiSeq 4000. TCR beta libraries were built with iRepertoire HTBI primers and Arm-PCR amplification of CDR3 regions. Gel purification was performed on PCR products prior to sequencing. The authors' pipeline ran thus. Gene usage analysis of CDR3 amino acid clonotypes relied on the 55 to 80 TRBV and 12 to 15 TRBJ segments identified across samples. COPE and FqMerger were used to merge the filtered high-quality paired reads into contigs. BLAST was used to align contigs to the IMGT TRBV, TRBD and TRBJ reference genes, and CDR3 was defined following IMGT. Any clonotype with a frequency above 0.1% was classified as a highly expanded clone. Shannon entropy was used to measure repertoire diversity, and the Gini coefficient was used to measure V-J evenness. Public clonotypes were defined as clonotypes shared by more than one individual. TCRdb's own reprocessing of the public reads used fastp at Q25 and MiXCR and kept productive beta chains. Identical CDR3 proteins give one entry, which carries the most common genes and DNA. TCRdb's processing, not the authors', yielded these V and J calls. The sample yields about 560,000 distinct CDR3 sequences; 16% were counted once. Approximately 12% of the sample is held by the ten biggest clonotypes.

The data were also submitted as part of a second study, on T cells in Graves' hyperthyroidism and ophthalmopathy. The second publication reports: A patient counted as having stable Graves' hyperthyroidism if no progression to ophthalmopathy occurred over 18 months of follow-up. Hyperthyroidism patients were aged 18 to 65 years and newly diagnosed, with disease duration of less than 2 months. Any patient with an uncontrolled infection, another autoimmune disease, pregnancy or lactation was excluded. Diagnoses relied on clinical symptoms, serum thyroxine and TRAb, thyroid ultrasound and orbital computed tomography. For the first round of RT-PCR on the TCR CDR3, the HTBI primer set was used together with the Qiagen OneStep RT-PCR kit. Most expanded thyroid clonotypes (frequency above 0.001) were also detected in blood, suggesting blood repertoires may reflect thyroid immune responses. A 13 V-J signature model separated ophthalmopathy from stable hyperthyroidism, with approximately 86% sensitivity and 81.08% specificity in cross-validation and 80%/75% in testing. In validation, progression to ophthalmopathy was predicted by the model with more than 65% sensitivity and around 75% specificity, a median of around 5.9 months before onset. TCR V-J signatures able to tell the groups apart were searched for in a discovery cohort of some 100 patients, of whom about 40 had Graves' ophthalmopathy and under 65 had stable Graves' hyperthyroidism. Whether ophthalmopathy could be predicted prospectively was tested in an independent validation cohort made up of under 20 hyperthyroidism patients plus 17 patients who later progressed to ophthalmopathy. The 90 to 100 discovery patients were randomly divided into training and test sets at a 7:3 ratio. The study also compared thyroid tissue and blood T-cell repertoires from more than 5 Graves' hyperthyroidism patients. After sampling, hyperthyroidism patients received methimazole starting at 30 mg daily, and ophthalmopathy patients received high-dose intravenous methylprednisolone. Libraries were constructed in a second round of multiplex PCR, after which size selection and purification were performed. Sequencing of the libraries was done on an Illumina HiSeq2000 using paired-end 100 bp reads. SOAPnuke was used to process the raw data, with reads discarded if the reads contained adapters or uncalled bases, had a mean Phred below 15, or lacked an exact constant-primer or identifier match. High-quality paired reads were merged with COPE v1.2.5, and unique nucleotide sequences were defined as clonotypes. MiTCR v1.1 was used to align the clonotypes against IMGT TRBV, TRBD and TRBJ reference segments. The analysis included only V-J combinations with a frequency above 0.0001, which together covered around 99% of the repertoires. A TCS score was defined as the ratio between F50 (clonal expansion) and ExV (chaos), using BLOSUM62-based TCRdist between CDR3 peptides within each V-J. Welch's t-statistics and random forest reduced 500 to 550 V-J features to roughly 13, which were used in a naive Bayes classifier (R e1071). Sample size was not statistically predetermined, and investigators were not blinded to group allocation. According to the paper, TCR Vbeta CDR3 sequencing was carried out on about 140 peripheral blood samples, which came from over 40 ophthalmopathy, approximately 72 hyperthyroidism and roughly 17 progressor patients.

The chain links TRBV7-9 with TRBJ2-7; the junction holds 7 bases that match TRBD1. The sequence came from a man aged 18 to 29 with Graves disease. Donor details come from another sample of the same person, matched by shared clones. The sample was peripheral blood mononuclear cells (PBMCs), taken at new diagnosis, from a patient treated with antithyroid drugs. CDR3 protein: CASSDTGVRDEQYF. The sequenced DNA: TGTGCCAGCAGTGACACAGGGGTCCGGGACGAGCAGTACTTC.